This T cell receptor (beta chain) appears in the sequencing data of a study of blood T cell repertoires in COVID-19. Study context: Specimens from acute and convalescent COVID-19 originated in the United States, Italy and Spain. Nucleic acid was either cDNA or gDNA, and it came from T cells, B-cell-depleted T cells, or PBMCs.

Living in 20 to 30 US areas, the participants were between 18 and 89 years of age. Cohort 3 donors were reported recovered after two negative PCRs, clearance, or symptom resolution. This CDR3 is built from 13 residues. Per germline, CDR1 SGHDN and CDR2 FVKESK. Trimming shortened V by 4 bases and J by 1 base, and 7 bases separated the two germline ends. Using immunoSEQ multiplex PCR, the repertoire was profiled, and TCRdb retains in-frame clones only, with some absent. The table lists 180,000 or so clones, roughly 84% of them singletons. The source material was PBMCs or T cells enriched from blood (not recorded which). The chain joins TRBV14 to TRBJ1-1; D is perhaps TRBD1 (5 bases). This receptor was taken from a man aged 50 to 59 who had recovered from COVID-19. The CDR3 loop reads CASSPQGNTEAFF. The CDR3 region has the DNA TGTGCCAGCAGCCCTCAGGGGAACACTGAAGCTTTCTTT. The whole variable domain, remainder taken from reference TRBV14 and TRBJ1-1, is EAGVTQFPSHSVIEKGQTVTLRCDPISGHDNLYWYRRVMGKEIKFLLHFVKESKQDESGMPNNRFLAERTGGTYSTLKVQPAELEDSGVYFCASSPQGNTEAFFGQGTRLTVV.